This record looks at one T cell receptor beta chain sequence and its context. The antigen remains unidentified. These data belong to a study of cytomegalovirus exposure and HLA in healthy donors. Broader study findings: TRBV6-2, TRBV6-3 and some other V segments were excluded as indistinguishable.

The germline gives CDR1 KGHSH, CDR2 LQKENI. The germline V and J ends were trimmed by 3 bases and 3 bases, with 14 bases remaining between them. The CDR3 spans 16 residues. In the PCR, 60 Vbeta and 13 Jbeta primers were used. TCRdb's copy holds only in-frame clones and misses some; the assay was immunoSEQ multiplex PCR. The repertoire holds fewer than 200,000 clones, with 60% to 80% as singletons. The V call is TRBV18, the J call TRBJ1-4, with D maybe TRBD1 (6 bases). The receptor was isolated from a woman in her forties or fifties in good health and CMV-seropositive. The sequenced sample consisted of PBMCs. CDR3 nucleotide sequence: TGTGCCAGCTCACCCCGCCTGGACAGCCCTAATGAAAAACTGTTTTTT. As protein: CASSPRLDSPNEKLFF.